Following are 12 T cell receptor beta chains from one sample sequenced in a study of response to subunit inactivated influenza vaccine. TCRdb redid the calling of the RT-PCR reads with MiXCR, one entry per CDR3 protein. Of 500,000 to 550,000 distinct CDR3 sequences listed, about 7.6% are singletons. Sequenced material: PBMCs from blood, taken less than 30 months after vaccination. Receptors originate from a man aged 50-75 years who received an inactivated influenza vaccine.

The J gene is TRBJ2-3, the V gene TRBV20-1, with 13 bases identical to TRBD2. The CDR3 runs 15 residues. Trimming removed 6 bases from V and 7 bases from J; junction bases left unmatched: 10. Looked up from germline, CDR1 is DFQATT and CDR2 is SNEGSKA (reference sequence). CDR3 loop: CSAHRTSGGGNTQYF. CDR3 nucleotide sequence: TGCAGTGCCCACCGGACTAGCGGGGGAGGAAATACGCAGTATTTT.

V and J are TRBV29-1 and TRBJ1-2; D unresolved. Trimming removed 4 bases at V and 0 bases at J, with 9 bases between. Germline V gives CDR1 SQVTM, CDR2 ANQGSEA. This CDR3 comprises 13 residues. The chain's CDR3 is CSVAPEANYGYTF. The CDR3 nucleotides are TGCAGCGTTGCCCCGGAGGCTAACTATGGCTACACCTTC.

The CDR3 reads CSVRNWATDTQYF. CDR3 coding DNA: TGCAGCGTTCGTAACTGGGCCACAGATACGCAGTATTTT. V gene TRBV29-1 combines with J gene TRBJ2-3; D is ambiguous. The length of the CDR3 is 13 residues. Germline CDR1 and CDR2: SQVTM and ANQGSEA. With 5 bases removed from V and 2 bases from J, the gap between germline ends came to 11 bases.

The chain employs TRBV9 and TRBJ2-7, with 8 bases lining up with TRBD2. CDR1 and CDR2 from the germline V gene are SGDLS and YYNGEE. This CDR3 is 13 amino acids long. CDR3 protein: CPVGAGRDDEQYF. The CDR3 DNA reads as TGTCCCGTGGGTGCCGGGAGGGACGACGAGCAGTACTTC.

The CDR3 sequence: CASRFMGQPTGELFF. CDR3 in DNA: TGTGCCAGCAGATTTATGGGACAACCCACCGGGGAGCTGTTTTTT. The rearrangement joins TRBV5-4 to TRBJ2-2; D possibly corresponds to TRBD1 (6 bases). This CDR3 has 15 residues. Germline V gene sequence: CDR1 SGHNT, CDR2 YYREEE (reference sequence). Trimming left V 5 bases short and J 4 bases short, with 15 bases between.

This sequence joins TRBV23-1 and TRBJ2-1; 13 nucleotides match TRBD2. TRBV23-1 is an open reading frame whose function is uncertain. This CDR3 is built from 23 residues. V trimming: 0 bases; J trimming: 0 bases; junction bases outside the gene matches: 17. The CDR3 is CASSQSLLAGGLVIYGSYNEQFF. Here the CDR3 DNA reads TGCGCCAGCAGTCAATCGTTACTAGCGGGGGGGCTTGTGATTTATGGCTCCTACAATGAGCAGTTCTTC.

At least ten counts were recorded for this clonotype. V and J are TRBV20-1 and TRBJ2-7; D unclear. V dropped 3 bases and J dropped 5 bases, with 17 bases sitting between them. The CDR3 loop spans 14 amino acids. CDR1 is DFQATT and CDR2 is SNEGSKA in the germline V gene (reference sequence). The CDR3 sequence: CSASPRTLVDEQYF. CDR3 sequence (DNA): TGCAGTGCTAGTCCCCGAACATTAGTGGACGAGCAGTACTTC.

This clonotype was counted a few times. V usage is TRBV6-1 and J usage is TRBJ2-1; 12 nucleotides align to TRBD2. The trim removed 4 bases at V and 2 bases at J, leaving 6 bases unmatched. The germline CDR1 and CDR2 sequences are MNHNS and SASEGT. The CDR3 runs to 17 residues. The CDR3 DNA reads as TGTGCCAGCAGTGGAAGGACTAGCGGGGTTACCTACAATGAGCAGTTCTTC. It encodes CASSGRTSGVTYNEQFF.

This clonotype was recorded many times. The rearrangement uses TRBV20-1 and TRBJ1-2, with 8 bases aligning to TRBD1. This CDR3 is 11 amino acids long. The V gene end was trimmed by 6 bases and the J gene end by 7 bases; junction bases not matched to a gene: 4. Germline values: CDR1 DFQATT, CDR2 SNEGSKA (reference sequence). CDR3 residues: CSADRGGGYTF. The CDR3 region has the DNA TGCAGTGCAGACAGGGGAGGTGGCTACACCTTC.

This clonotype was seen only a few times. The V gene is TRBV9, the J gene TRBJ2-7; 7 bases align to TRBD2. The CDR3 sequence is 15 residues long. The trim removed 2 bases at V and 9 bases at J, leaving 14 bases unmatched. Germline V lookup: CDR1 SGDLS, CDR2 YYNGEE. The CDR3 DNA sequence: TGTGCCAGCAGCGTTACGGCGGGAGCCTCAGAGAGGCAGTACTTC. It is translated as CASSVTAGASERQYF. Together with reference TRBV9 and TRBJ2-7, the CDR3 gives the full variable domain: DSGVTQTPKHLITATGQRVTLRCSPRSGDLSVYWYQQSLDQGLQFLIQYYNGEERAKGNILERFSAQQFPDLHSELNLSSLELGDSALYFCASSVTAGASERQYFGPGTRLTVT.

This chain uses TRBV5-1 with TRBJ2-7; 8 nucleotides agree with TRBD2. V was clipped by 7 bases and J by 1 base; unmatched bases: 4. Germline-derived CDR1 and CDR2 are SGHRS and YFSETQ. The length of the CDR3 is 13 residues. CDR3: CASGPGGSYEQYF. The CDR3, as DNA: TGCGCCAGCGGTCCGGGGGGGTCCTACGAGCAGTACTTC.

The table lists this clonotype with a few counts. The DNA for the CDR3 is TGTGCCAGCGGGCCGGGACAGGGGGACGAGCAGTACTTC. This gives the protein CASGPGQGDEQYF. V usage is TRBV28 and J usage is TRBJ2-7; 11 bases align to TRBD1. CDR3 length: 13 residues. The germline gives CDR1 MDHEN, CDR2 SYDVKM. J lost 5 bases, V lost 8 bases, and 5 bases had no gene match.